The TCR beta chain under discussion was sequenced for a study of blood T cell repertoires in COVID-19. Study details: Acute and convalescent COVID-19 specimens originated in the United States, Italy and Spain. In each case, the material was cDNA or gDNA derived from T cells, B-cell-depleted T cells, or PBMCs.

The germline V gene has CDR1 MNHNS and CDR2 SASEGT. With V trimmed by 3 bases and J by 2 bases, 3 bases remained unmatched. This CDR3 contains 16 residues. In the source study's methods: Amplification from reference gene primers served as the basis for estimated nucleated cell counts. Assay: immunoSEQ multiplex PCR; the TCRdb copy retains only in-frame clones and omits some. V and J calls plus clone size are reproduced from that table; the DNA served to infer D and trimming. In the table there are more than 25,000 clones, around 83% of which are singletons. The V and J genes are TRBV6-1 and TRBJ2-6; 8 bases are a match to TRBD1. Specimen: peripheral blood. This sequence was found in a man aged 65 to 85 with active COVID-19. In nucleotides, the CDR3 is TGTGCCAGCAGTGAGATGGACAGGGCTGGGGCCAACGTCCTGACTTTC. Translating it yields CASSEMDRAGANVLTF.